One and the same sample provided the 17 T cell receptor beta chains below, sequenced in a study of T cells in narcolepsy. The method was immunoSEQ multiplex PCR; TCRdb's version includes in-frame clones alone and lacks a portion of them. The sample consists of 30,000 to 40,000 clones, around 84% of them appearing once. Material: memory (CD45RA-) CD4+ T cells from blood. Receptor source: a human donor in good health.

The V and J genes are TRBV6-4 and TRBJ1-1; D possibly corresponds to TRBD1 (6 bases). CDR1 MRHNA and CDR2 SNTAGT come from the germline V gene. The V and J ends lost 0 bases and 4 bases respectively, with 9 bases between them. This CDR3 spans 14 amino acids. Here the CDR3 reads CASSDSSRGTEAFF. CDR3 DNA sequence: TGTGCCAGCAGTGACTCGAGCAGGGGCACTGAAGCTTTCTTT.

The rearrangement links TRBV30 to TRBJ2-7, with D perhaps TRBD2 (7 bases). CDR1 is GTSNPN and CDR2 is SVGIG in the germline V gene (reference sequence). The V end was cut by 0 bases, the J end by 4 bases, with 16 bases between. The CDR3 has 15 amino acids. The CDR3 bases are TGTGCCTGGAGTGTACGGGGGGCAGGTTTTTACGAGCAGTACTTC. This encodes CAWSVRGAGFYEQYF.

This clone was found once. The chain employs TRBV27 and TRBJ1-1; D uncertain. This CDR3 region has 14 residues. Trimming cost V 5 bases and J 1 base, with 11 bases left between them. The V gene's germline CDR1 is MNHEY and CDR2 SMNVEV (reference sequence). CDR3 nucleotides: TGTGCCAGCAGTCTCCGGGCCCCGAACACTGAAGCTTTCTTT. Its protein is CASSLRAPNTEAFF.

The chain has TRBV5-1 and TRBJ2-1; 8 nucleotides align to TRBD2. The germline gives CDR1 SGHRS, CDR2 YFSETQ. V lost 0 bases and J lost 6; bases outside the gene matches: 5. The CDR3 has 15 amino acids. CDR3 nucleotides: TGCGCCAGCAGCTTGGGGGAACTAGCGGCCAATGAGCAGTTCTTC. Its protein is CASSLGELAANEQFF.

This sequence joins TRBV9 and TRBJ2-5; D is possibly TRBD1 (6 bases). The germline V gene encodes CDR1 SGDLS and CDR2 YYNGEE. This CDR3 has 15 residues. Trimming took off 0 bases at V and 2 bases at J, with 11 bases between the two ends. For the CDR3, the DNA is TGTGCCAGCAGCGTAGTGGGACAAAGACAAGAGACCCAGTACTTC. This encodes CASSVVGQRQETQYF.

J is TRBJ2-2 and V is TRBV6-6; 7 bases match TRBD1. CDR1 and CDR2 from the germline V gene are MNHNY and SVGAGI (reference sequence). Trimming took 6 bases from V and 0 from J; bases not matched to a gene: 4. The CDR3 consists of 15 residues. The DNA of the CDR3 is TGTGCCAGCAGACGGGACAGTGCGAACACCGGGGAGCTGTTTTTT. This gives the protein CASRRDSANTGELFF.

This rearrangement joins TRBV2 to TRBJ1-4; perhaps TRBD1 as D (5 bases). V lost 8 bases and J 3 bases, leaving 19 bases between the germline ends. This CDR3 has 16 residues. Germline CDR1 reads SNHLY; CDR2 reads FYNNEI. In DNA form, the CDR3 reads TGTGCCAGCGAGAGGCAGGGAGGATTCGCTAATGAAAAACTGTTTTTT. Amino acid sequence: CASERQGGFANEKLFF.

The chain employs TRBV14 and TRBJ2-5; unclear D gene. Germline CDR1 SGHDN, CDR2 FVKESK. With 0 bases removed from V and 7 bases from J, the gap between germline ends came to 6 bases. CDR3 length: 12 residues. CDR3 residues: CASSQDFGTQYF. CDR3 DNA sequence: TGTGCCAGCAGCCAAGATTTTGGGACCCAGTACTTC.

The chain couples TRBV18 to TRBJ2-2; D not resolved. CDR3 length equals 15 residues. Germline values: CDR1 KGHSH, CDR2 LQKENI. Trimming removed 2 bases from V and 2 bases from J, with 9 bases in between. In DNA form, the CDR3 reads TGTGCCAGCTCACCAGAGGCACTAAACACCGGGGAGCTGTTTTTT. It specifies CASSPEALNTGELFF.

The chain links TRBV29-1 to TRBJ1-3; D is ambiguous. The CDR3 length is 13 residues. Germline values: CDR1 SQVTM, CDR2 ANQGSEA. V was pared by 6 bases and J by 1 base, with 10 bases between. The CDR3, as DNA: TGCAGCGTCCTTATTGGGTCTGGAAACACCATATATTTT. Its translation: CSVLIGSGNTIYF.

CDR3 DNA sequence: TGTGCCAGCAGTGTGGACAGGGCTGGAAACACCATATATTTT. Protein: CASSVDRAGNTIYF. This rearrangement joins TRBV5-4 to TRBJ1-3; 8 bases agree with TRBD1. V lost 5 bases to trimming and J lost 2 bases; unmatched junction nucleotides: 3. The CDR3 has 14 amino acids. Germline V gives CDR1 SGHNT, CDR2 YYREEE (reference sequence).

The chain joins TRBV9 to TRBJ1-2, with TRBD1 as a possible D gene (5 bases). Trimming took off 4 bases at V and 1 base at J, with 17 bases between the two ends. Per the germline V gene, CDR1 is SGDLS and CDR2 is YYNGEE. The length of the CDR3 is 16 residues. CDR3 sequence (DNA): TGTGCCAGCAGCCCCACTGACAGTCTCTTTAACTATGGCTACACCTTC. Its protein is CASSPTDSLFNYGYTF.

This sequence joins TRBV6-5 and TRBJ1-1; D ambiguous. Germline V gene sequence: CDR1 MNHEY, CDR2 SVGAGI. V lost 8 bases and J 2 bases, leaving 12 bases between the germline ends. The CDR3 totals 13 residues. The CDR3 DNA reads TGTGCCAGCGGTCGGCGGGGAAACACTGAAGCTTTCTTT. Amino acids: CASGRRGNTEAFF.

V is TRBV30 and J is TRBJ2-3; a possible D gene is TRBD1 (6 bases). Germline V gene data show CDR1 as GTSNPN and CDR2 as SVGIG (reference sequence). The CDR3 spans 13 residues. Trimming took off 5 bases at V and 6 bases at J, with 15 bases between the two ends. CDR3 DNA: TGTGCCTGGGCAGGGGCCGCGACGGATACGCAGTATTTT. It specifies CAWAGAATDTQYF.

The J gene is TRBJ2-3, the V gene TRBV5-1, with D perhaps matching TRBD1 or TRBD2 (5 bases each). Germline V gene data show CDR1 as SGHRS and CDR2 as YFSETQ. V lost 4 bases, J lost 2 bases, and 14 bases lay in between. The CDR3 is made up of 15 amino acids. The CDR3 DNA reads TGCGCCAGCAGCGCGGCCGGGACGGACACAGATACGCAGTATTTT. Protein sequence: CASSAAGTDTDTQYF.

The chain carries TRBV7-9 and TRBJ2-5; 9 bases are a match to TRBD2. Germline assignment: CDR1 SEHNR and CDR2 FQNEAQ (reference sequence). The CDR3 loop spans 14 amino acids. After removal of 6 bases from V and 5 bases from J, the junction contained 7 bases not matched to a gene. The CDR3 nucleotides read TGTGCCAGCAGGGGGACTAGCTTGGGGGAGACCCAGTACTTC. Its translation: CASRGTSLGETQYF.

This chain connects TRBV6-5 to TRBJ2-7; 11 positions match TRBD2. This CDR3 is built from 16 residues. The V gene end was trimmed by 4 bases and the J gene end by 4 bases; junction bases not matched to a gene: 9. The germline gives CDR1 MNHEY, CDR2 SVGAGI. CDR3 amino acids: CASSFTSGGGSYEQYF. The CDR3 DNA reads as TGTGCCAGCAGTTTCACTAGCGGGGGAGGATCATACGAGCAGTACTTC.